The 24 T cell receptor beta chains below come from one sample, sequenced in a study of blood T cell repertoires in COVID-19. Using immunoSEQ multiplex PCR, the repertoire was profiled, and TCRdb retains in-frame clones only, with some absent. The sample contains 250,000 or so clones, 85% to 90% of which appear only once. The specimen sequenced was peripheral blood. The receptor source for this set is a woman between 55 and 75 years old with acute or convalescent COVID-19.

The chain combines TRBV19 with TRBJ2-1; TRBD2 matches at 11 bases. The CDR3 loop spans 16 amino acids. The V gene's germline CDR1 is LNHDA and CDR2 SQIVND (reference sequence). The J segment lost 7 bases and the V segment lost 4 bases, leaving 9 bases of the junction unmatched. As DNA, the CDR3 is TGTGCCAGTAGTACTCGACTAGCGGGACCGTCGAATGAGCAGTTCTTC. Protein product: CASSTRLAGPSNEQFF.

The chain couples TRBV7-6 to TRBJ2-1; D may be TRBD2 (5 bases). The CDR3 contains 13 residues. The germline gives CDR1 SGHVS, CDR2 FNYEAQ. V gave up 4 bases and J gave up 4 bases, with 8 bases separating them. CDR3 coding DNA: TGTGCCAGCAGCTCCCAGCGGTACAATGAGCAGTTCTTC. The encoded protein is CASSSQRYNEQFF.

The V call is TRBV5-4, the J call TRBJ2-1; TRBD2 aligns across 11 bases. This CDR3 comprises 14 residues. CDR1 is SGHNT, CDR2 YYREEE, per germline (reference sequence). With V trimmed by 4 bases and J by 6 bases, 3 bases remained unmatched. The chain's CDR3 is CASSLAGGTNEQFF. The CDR3 DNA reads as TGTGCCAGCAGCCTAGCGGGGGGAACCAATGAGCAGTTCTTC.

V gene TRBV7-8 combines with J gene TRBJ2-1; possible D gene TRBD2, 5 bases. Per the germline V gene, CDR1 is SGHVS and CDR2 is FQNEAQ. Deletions cut 4 bases from V and 4 bases from J, with 8 bases between. This CDR3 has 13 residues. The CDR3, as DNA: TGTGCCAGCAGCTGGGGAGAGTACAATGAGCAGTTCTTC. Residues: CASSWGEYNEQFF.

This clone was counted a single time. V usage is TRBV12-3 or TRBV12-4 and J usage is TRBJ1-2; TRBD1 is a possible D gene (6 bases). This CDR3 comprises 13 residues. Trimming took off 2 bases at V and 8 bases at J, with 12 bases between the two ends. In DNA form, the CDR3 reads TGTGCCAGCAGTTTAAACTCAGGGGTAGGCTACACCTTC. Its translation is CASSLNSGVGYTF.

The genes are TRBV19 and TRBJ2-1; 15 bases match TRBD2. CDR3 length: 18 amino acids. Germline V gene lookup returns CDR1 LNHDA and CDR2 SQIVND (reference sequence). Unmatched junction bases numbered 10, after V lost 10 bases and J lost 0 bases. The CDR3 DNA sequence: TGTGCCACCCGAAGGGGGACTAGCGGGGGGAGCTCCTACAATGAGCAGTTCTTC. Translated, it gives CATRRGTSGGSSYNEQFF.

The chain uses TRBV3-1 (or the pseudogene TRBV3-2) and TRBJ2-1; a weak D match, TRBD1 (5 bases). CDR1 and CDR2 (germline): LGHDT, YNNKEL (reference sequence). The CDR3 consists of 16 residues. Trimming removed 1 base from V and 7 bases from J, with 17 bases in between. CDR3 protein: CASSQALTKKGNEQFF. The CDR3 nucleotides are TGTGCCAGCAGCCAAGCTTTAACAAAAAAGGGGAATGAGCAGTTCTTC.

This chain connects TRBV9 to TRBJ2-1; 7 bases agree with TRBD2. The CDR3 is made up of 14 amino acids. Trimming removed 4 bases from V and 9 bases from J; junction bases left unmatched: 10. Germline assignment: CDR1 SGDLS and CDR2 YYNGEE. CDR3 sequence reads: CASSSRLAPSEQFF. CDR3 nucleotide sequence: TGTGCCAGCAGCTCAAGACTAGCACCCAGTGAGCAGTTCTTC.

This chain links TRBV5-1 with TRBJ2-6; 7 bases match TRBD1. The CDR3 runs to 19 residues. Per the germline V gene, CDR1 is SGHRS and CDR2 is YFSETQ. V dropped 0 bases and J dropped 0; count of bases not matched to a gene: 9. CDR3 nucleotides: TGCGCCAGCAGCTTGGCCCCGACAGGGCCTAGCTCTGGGGCCAACGTCCTGACTTTC. Its translation is CASSLAPTGPSSGANVLTF.

This sequence joins TRBV6-5 and TRBJ2-5; 11 positions agree with TRBD2. V shed 6 bases and J 5 bases; nucleotides not matched to a gene: 8. The CDR3 loop spans 15 amino acids. The germline V gene encodes CDR1 MNHEY and CDR2 SVGAGI. The CDR3 bases are TGTGCCAGCAGCTCGACGACTAGCGGGGACGAGACCCAGTACTTC. It codes for CASSSTTSGDETQYF.

As to this clone: Sequence at one end of the junction differs from germline and may be a read error. V gene TRBV28 combines with J gene TRBJ1-3; the D gene is possibly TRBD1 (5 bases). In germline, CDR1 is MDHEN, CDR2 SYDVKM. The CDR3 loop spans 11 amino acids. CDR3 coding DNA: TGTGCCAGCAGTTTAGATGGTAGGGGTCATTTT. It codes for CASSLDGRGHF.

The chain is built from TRBV3-1 (or the pseudogene TRBV3-2) and TRBJ2-7; TRBD2 agrees at 10 bases. V lost 2 bases and J lost 2; bases outside the gene matches: 9. This CDR3 is built from 17 residues. Germline-derived CDR1 and CDR2 are LGHDT and YNNKEL (reference sequence). CDR3 protein: CASSQPALAGAAYEQYF. Written as DNA, the CDR3 is TGTGCCAGCAGCCAACCTGCCCTAGCGGGGGCCGCCTACGAGCAGTACTTC.

The rearrangement joins TRBV6-5 to TRBJ2-5, with D perhaps matching TRBD1 (7 bases). Trimming pared 7 bases from V and 7 bases from J, leaving 13 bases between. Germline assignment: CDR1 MNHEY and CDR2 SVGAGI. CDR3 size: 12 residues. The CDR3 sequence is CASTQGGGTQYF. CDR3 DNA: TGTGCCAGCACTCAGGGGGGAGGGACCCAGTACTTC.

The V call is TRBV12-3 or TRBV12-4, the J call TRBJ2-7; 7 positions agree with TRBD2. With V trimmed by 6 bases and J by 3 bases, 5 bases remained unmatched. This CDR3 contains 13 residues. The CDR3 here is CASSSRGDYEQYF. CDR3 sequence (DNA): TGTGCCAGCAGCAGCCGGGGGGACTACGAGCAGTACTTC.

This clone was recorded a few times. V gene TRBV15 combines with J gene TRBJ1-4, with a possible D match to TRBD1 (5 bases). The germline CDR1 and CDR2 sequences are LNHNV and YYDKDF (reference sequence). Trimming removed 5 bases at V and 8 bases at J, with 18 bases between. This CDR3 is 15 amino acids long. CDR3 nucleotide sequence: TGTGCCACCAGCGTAGCCCGTCGGGCAGGGGAAAAACTGTTTTTT. It specifies CATSVARRAGEKLFF.

The gene calls are TRBV27 and TRBJ1-2; 9 bases are shared with TRBD1. Trimming cost V 3 bases and J 6 bases; bases outside gene matches: 2. CDR1 MNHEY and CDR2 SMNVEV come from the germline V gene (reference sequence). This CDR3 spans 13 amino acids. CDR3 sequence: CASSFDRGDGYTF. CDR3 nucleotide sequence: TGTGCCAGCAGTTTCGACAGGGGGGATGGCTACACCTTC.

Concerning this clone itself: Different DNA sequences within this sample yield the same CDR3. The chain combines TRBV27 with TRBJ1-2; D is undetermined. The CDR3 is 13 residues long. The germline gives CDR1 MNHEY, CDR2 SMNVEV (reference sequence). The V end was cut by 4 bases, the J end by 5 bases, with 11 bases between. CDR3 in amino acids: CASSWTGSYGYTF. The CDR3 nucleotides read TGTGCCAGCAGTTGGACGGGGTCATATGGCTACACCTTC.

This clone was seen only once. J is TRBJ1-2 and V is TRBV6-5; TRBD1 matches at 8 bases. Trimming cost V 7 bases and J 4 bases; bases outside gene matches: 11. The CDR3 loop spans 15 amino acids. Germline values: CDR1 MNHEY, CDR2 SVGAGI. CDR3 residues: CASKATGVLTYGYTF. CDR3 in DNA: TGTGCCAGCAAGGCGACAGGGGTTCTTACCTATGGCTACACCTTC.

CDR3 sequence: CASSSAGSYNEQFF. DNA for the CDR3: TGCGCCAGCAGCTCCGCGGGCTCCTACAATGAGCAGTTCTTC. The rearrangement joins TRBV5-1 to TRBJ2-1; D may be TRBD2 (5 bases). Germline V gene data show CDR1 as SGHRS and CDR2 as YFSETQ. V gave up 3 bases and J gave up 0 bases, with 7 bases separating them. CDR3 length equals 14 residues.

The chain links TRBV9 to TRBJ2-2, with D possibly matching TRBD1 (6 bases). V was pared by 3 bases and J by 1 base, with 10 bases between. The germline CDR1 and CDR2 sequences are SGDLS and YYNGEE. CDR3 length equals 15 residues. The CDR3 region has the DNA TGTGCCAGCAGCGGAGAGACAGGGAACACCGGGGAGCTGTTTTTT. This encodes CASSGETGNTGELFF. The full variable domain, rest sourced from reference TRBV9 and TRBJ2-2, is DSGVTQTPKHLITATGQRVTLRCSPRSGDLSVYWYQQSLDQGLQFLIQYYNGEERAKGNILERFSAQQFPDLHSELNLSSLELGDSALYFCASSGETGNTGELFFGEGSRLTVL.

This sequence joins TRBV27 and TRBJ1-2, with D perhaps TRBD1 (6 bases). The V end was cut by 7 bases, the J end by 3 bases, with 18 bases between. Looked up from germline, CDR1 is MNHEY and CDR2 is SMNVEV (reference sequence). This CDR3 spans 15 amino acids. The CDR3 DNA reads as TGTGCCAGCACCCTCACCCCCGACAGGCACTATGGCTACACCTTC. It specifies CASTLTPDRHYGYTF.

This rearrangement joins TRBV5-1 to TRBJ2-7, with 10 bases lining up with TRBD1. The J segment lost 4 bases and the V segment lost 3 bases, leaving 7 bases of the junction unmatched. Germline CDR1 reads SGHRS; CDR2 reads YFSETQ. The CDR3 is 15 amino acids. The CDR3 bases are TGCGCCAGCAGCTGGGGGACAGGGGTTCTGTACGAGCAGTACTTC. This encodes CASSWGTGVLYEQYF.

The table lists this clone with a few counts. The sample carries other DNA sequences with the same CDR3. The J gene is TRBJ1-5, the V gene TRBV6-5; possibly TRBD1 for D (6 bases). Trimming removed 0 bases from V and 1 base from J, with 7 bases in between. The germline gives CDR1 MNHEY, CDR2 SVGAGI. CDR3 length equals 15 residues. The CDR3 region has the DNA TGTGCCAGCAGTTACTCGGACAGAAGCAATCAGCCCCAGCATTTT. This translates into CASSYSDRSNQPQHF.

The chain employs TRBV7-2 and TRBJ2-1; D is unresolved. V was cut by 4 bases and J by 3 bases, with 7 bases left in between. CDR1 SGHTA and CDR2 FQGNSA come from the germline V gene. CDR3 size: 13 residues. Written as DNA, the CDR3 is TGTGCCAGCAGCTCCCAGTACTACAATGAGCAGTTCTTC. It translates to CASSSQYYNEQFF.